The rows below give T cell receptor beta chains drawn from one sample of a study of shared T cell receptors in the human thymus. TCRdb's copy holds only in-frame clones and misses some; the assay was immunoSEQ multiplex PCR. The sample lists roughly 700,000 clones; 70% to 90% were seen once. The data also belong to a second study, concerning human thymus T cells.

Sequencing used thymocytes. These receptors all stem from a boy under three years old with a congenital heart defect. Each CDR3 is given with its conserved first and last residue. The D gene is left open where the match is weak. Clone size is not always given. Where it is, it says once, few, many or a class for expanded clones.

CASSQGCAEVSGANVLTF	TGTGCCAGCAGCCAAGGATGCGCCGAGGTCTCTGGGGCCAACGTCCTGACTTTC	.	TRBV4-2	.	TRBJ2-6
CASSPSSEGPGTDTQYF	TGTGCCAGCAGCCCCTCCTCTGAGGGTCCGGGCACAGATACGCAGTATTTT	.	TRBV4-2	once	TRBJ2-3
CASSPRERMAFF	TGTGCCAGCAGTCCCCGGGAGAGGATGGCTTTCTTT	.	TRBV2	once	TRBJ1-1
CASTTRVGHPYEQYF	TGTGCCAGCACTACTAGAGTGGGACATCCCTACGAGCAGTACTTC	.	TRBV6-1	.	TRBJ2-7
CASSYPGKGRDEQYF	TGCGCCAGCAGCTACCCGGGGAAGGGGAGGGACGAGCAGTACTTC	TRBD2	TRBV5-1	once	TRBJ2-7
CASGVQGLGIQYF	TGTGCCAGCGGGGTCCAGGGATTAGGCATTCAGTACTTC	.	TRBV7-9	.	TRBJ2-4
CASSSRQSPNYGYTF	TGCGCCAGCAGCTCGAGACAGTCCCCTAACTATGGCTACACCTTC	.	TRBV5-1	.	TRBJ1-2
CASSPNESGRAYEQYF	TGTGCCAGCAGCCCGAACGAGAGCGGGAGGGCCTACGAGCAGTACTTC	TRBD2	TRBV7-2	.	TRBJ2-7
CASRGVLRRTEAFF	TGTGCCAGCCGGGGGGTTTTACGGAGGACTGAAGCTTTCTTT	.	TRBV2	.	TRBJ1-1
CASSTPGLAGVVTDTQYF	TGTGCCAGCAGTACCCCGGGACTAGCGGGAGTTGTCACAGATACGCAGTATTTT	TRBD2	TRBV27	.	TRBJ2-3
CASSVGDPHSTGDYGYTF	TGTGCCAGCAGCGTAGGCGACCCACACAGTACAGGTGACTATGGCTACACCTTC	.	TRBV9	.	TRBJ1-2